This paragraph covers one TCR beta chain sequence. These data come from a study of T cell changes during pregnancy in multiple sclerosis. Trimming pared 1 base from V and 5 bases from J, leaving 17 bases between. This CDR3 is built from 16 residues. Germline loops: CDR1 SEHNR, CDR2 FQNEAQ (reference sequence). Measured with immunoSEQ multiplex PCR; TCRdb has only the in-frame clones, and not every one. The sample has roughly 38,000 clones; about 93% are singletons. The specimen comprised CD4+ T cells from peripheral blood mononuclear cells, sampled in the third trimester of pregnancy. This chain links TRBV7-9 with TRBJ1-1, with D possibly matching TRBD1 (6 bases). This clonotype originated in a female donor with multiple sclerosis, enrolled in a pregnancy study. CDR3 sequence: CASSLGQATRGTEAFF. The CDR3 coding sequence is TGTGCCAGCAGCTTAGGGCAGGCAACAAGGGGGACTGAAGCTTTCTTT.